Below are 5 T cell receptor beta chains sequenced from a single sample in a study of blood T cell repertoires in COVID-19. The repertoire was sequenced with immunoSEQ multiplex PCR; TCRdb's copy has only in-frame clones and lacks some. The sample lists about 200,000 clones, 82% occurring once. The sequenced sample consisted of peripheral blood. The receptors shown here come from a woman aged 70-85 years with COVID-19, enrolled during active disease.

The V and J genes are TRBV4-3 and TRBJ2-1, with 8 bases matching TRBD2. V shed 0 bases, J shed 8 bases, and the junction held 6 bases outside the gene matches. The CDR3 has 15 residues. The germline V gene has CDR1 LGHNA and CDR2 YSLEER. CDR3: CASSQDLGTRDEQFF. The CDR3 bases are TGCGCCAGCAGCCAAGATCTAGGGACTAGGGATGAGCAGTTCTTC.

The CDR3 is CASSRGETQYF. The CDR3 DNA is TGTGCCAGCTCCAGGGGAGAGACCCAGTACTTC. This sequence joins TRBV18 and TRBJ2-5; D is possibly TRBD1 (6 bases). The CDR3 runs to 11 residues. The germline V gene encodes CDR1 KGHSH and CDR2 LQKENI. The ends were cut back, 6 bases at V and 4 bases at J, with 6 bases in the middle.

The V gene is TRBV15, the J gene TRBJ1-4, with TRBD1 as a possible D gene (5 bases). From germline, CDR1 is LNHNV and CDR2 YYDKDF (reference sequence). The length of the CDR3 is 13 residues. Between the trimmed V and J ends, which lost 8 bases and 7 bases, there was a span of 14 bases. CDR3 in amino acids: CATQGLGGEKLFF. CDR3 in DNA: TGTGCCACCCAGGGTCTGGGGGGTGAAAAACTGTTTTTT.

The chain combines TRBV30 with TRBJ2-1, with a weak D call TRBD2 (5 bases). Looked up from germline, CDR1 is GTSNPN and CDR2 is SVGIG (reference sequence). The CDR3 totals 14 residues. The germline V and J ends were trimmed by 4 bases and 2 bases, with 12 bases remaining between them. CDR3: CAWKRETPYNEQFF. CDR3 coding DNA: TGTGCCTGGAAGAGGGAAACGCCCTACAATGAGCAGTTCTTC.

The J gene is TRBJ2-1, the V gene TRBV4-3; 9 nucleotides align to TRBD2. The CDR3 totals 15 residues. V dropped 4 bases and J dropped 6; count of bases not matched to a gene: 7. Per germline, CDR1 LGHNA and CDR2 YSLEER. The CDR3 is CASSLQAGGPNEQFF. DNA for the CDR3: TGCGCCAGCAGCCTCCAAGCGGGAGGCCCCAATGAGCAGTTCTTC.